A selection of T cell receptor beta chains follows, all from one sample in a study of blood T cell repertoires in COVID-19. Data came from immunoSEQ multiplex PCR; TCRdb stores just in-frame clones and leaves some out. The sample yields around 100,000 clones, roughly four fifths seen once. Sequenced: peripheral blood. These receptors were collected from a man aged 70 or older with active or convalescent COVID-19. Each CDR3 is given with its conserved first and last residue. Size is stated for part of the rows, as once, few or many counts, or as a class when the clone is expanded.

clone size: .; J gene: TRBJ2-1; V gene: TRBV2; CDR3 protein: CASSPGSYNEQFF
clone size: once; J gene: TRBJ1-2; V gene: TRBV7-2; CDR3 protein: CASSPPGQSRSGYTF
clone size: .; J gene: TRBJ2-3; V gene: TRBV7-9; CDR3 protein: CASSTSGTDTQYF
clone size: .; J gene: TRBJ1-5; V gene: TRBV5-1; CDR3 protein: CASSSTGFQPQHF
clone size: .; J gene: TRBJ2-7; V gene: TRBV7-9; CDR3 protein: CASSSTGGRSYEQYF
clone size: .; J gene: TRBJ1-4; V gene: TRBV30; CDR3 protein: CARGGTGREKLFF
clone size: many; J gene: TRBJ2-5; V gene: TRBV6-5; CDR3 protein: CASSRQGEETQYF
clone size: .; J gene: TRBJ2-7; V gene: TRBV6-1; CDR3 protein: CASSEMVAGASYEQYF
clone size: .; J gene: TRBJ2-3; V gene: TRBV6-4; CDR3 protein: CASRPDRTSTDTQYF
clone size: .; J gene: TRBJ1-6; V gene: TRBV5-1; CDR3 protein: CASSLQGSLSNSPLHF
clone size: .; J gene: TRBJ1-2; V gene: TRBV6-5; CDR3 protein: CASRASGTGRGYTF
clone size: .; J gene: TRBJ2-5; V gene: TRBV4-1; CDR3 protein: CASSQDPLGGRKRFKGQETQYF
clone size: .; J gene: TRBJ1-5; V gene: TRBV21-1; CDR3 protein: CASSKVLTVGNQPQHF
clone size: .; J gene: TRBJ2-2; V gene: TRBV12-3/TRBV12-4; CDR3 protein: CASRGWSGELFF
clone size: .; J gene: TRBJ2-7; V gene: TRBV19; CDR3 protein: CASSIRAGNDEQYF
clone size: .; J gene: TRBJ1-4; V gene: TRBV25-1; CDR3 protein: CASSLGGTANEKLFF
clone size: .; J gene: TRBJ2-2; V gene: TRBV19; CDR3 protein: CASSIAGGRTGELFF
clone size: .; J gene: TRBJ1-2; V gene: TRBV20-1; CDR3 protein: CSARSGEGYTF
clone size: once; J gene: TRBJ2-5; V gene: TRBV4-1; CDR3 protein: CASSQVPTPQETQYF
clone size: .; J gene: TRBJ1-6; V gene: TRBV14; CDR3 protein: CASSQRGLGTANSPLHF
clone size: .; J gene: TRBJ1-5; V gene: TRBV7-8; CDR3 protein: CASSFEVWTLSNQPQHF
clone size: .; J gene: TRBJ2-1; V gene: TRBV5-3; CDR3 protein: CARSLTGGGGTSGSPADNEQFF
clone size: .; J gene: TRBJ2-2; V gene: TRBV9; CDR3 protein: CASSGGQGLNTGELFF
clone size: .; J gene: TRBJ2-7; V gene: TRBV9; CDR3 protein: CASSGSMEGASSYEQYF
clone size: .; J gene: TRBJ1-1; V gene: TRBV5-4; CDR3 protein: CASSLGGGGMNTEAFF
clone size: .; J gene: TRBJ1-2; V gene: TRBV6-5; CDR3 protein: CASSLGQDNYGYTF
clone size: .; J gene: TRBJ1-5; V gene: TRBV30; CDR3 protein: CAWSVYNNNQPQHF
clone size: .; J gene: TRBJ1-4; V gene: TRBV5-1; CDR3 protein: CASSGGLTNEKLFF
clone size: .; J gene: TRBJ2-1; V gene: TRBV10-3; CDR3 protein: CAISRDRDNEQFF
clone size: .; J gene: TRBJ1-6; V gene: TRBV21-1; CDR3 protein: CASTPTGGYSPLHF
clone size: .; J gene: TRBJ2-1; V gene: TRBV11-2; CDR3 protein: CASSLDQTGYNEQFF
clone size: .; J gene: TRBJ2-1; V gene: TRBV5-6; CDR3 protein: CASSPGLARDEQFF
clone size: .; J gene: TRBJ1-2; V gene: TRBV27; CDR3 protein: CASSLMTGGENGYTF
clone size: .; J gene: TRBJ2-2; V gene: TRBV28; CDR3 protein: CASSPDSKGTGELFF
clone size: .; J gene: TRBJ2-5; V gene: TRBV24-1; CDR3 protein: CATSDSADSSETQYF
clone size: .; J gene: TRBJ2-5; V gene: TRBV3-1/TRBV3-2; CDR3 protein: CASSQVQGGETQYF
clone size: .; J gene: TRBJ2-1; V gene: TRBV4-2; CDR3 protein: CASSQDWVSSGYNEQFF
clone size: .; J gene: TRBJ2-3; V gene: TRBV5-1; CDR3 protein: CASSSGGPQETQYF
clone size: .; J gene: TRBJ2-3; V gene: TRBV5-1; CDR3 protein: CASSLEPRGDPTDTQYF
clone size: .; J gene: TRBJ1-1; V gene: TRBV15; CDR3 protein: CATSRDPDRVTEAFF
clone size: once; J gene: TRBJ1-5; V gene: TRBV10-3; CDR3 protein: CAISFDRSNQPQHF
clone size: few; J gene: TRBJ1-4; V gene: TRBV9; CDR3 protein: CASSVMPGINEKLFF
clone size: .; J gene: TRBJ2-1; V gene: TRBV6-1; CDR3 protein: CASSSSGSYNEQFF
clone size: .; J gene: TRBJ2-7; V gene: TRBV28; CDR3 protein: CASSKGYEQYF
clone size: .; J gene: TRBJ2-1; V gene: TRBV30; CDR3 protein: CAWSPRVQEQFF
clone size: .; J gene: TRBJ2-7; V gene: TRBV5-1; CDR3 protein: CASSLAPPGDEQYF
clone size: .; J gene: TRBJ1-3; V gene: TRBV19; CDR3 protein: CASRRGVGNTIYF
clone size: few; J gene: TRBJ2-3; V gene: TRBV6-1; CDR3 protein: CASSDRLSTDTQYF
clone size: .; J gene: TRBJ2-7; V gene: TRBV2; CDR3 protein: CASSFHIDYSYEQYF
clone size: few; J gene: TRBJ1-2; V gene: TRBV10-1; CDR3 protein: CASSDQGIGGGYTF
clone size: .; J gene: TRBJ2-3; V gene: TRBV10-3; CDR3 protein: CAISEFGGTDTQYF
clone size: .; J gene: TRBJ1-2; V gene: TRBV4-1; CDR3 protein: CASSQDAGGYGYTF
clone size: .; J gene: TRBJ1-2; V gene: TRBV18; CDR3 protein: CASSPDSSMGYTF